This TCR beta chain is from a study of cytomegalovirus exposure and HLA in healthy donors. As for the study in general: Earlier findings included about 120 million unique TCR beta sequences obtained from 150 million to 200 million T cells. Broader study findings: CMV serostatus alone was available as immune exposure information. With DRB1 most and HLA-C fewest, TCR association rates differed between HLA loci in a later analysis.

V gave up 5 bases and J gave up 14 bases, with 20 bases separating them. Germline V CDR1 and CDR2: SGHRS, YFSETQ. This CDR3 region has 13 residues. Donors consisted of healthy bone marrow donors. Researchers ran the PCR with 60 Vbeta and 13 Jbeta primers. TCRdb's copy holds only in-frame clones and misses some; the assay was immunoSEQ multiplex PCR. Of approximately 100,000 clones listed, 55% to 65% are singletons. With regard to this clone: Its specificity is unknown.

Sequencing input: PBMCs. This clonotype was obtained from a man between 25 and 39 years old in good health and CMV-seropositive. The chain couples TRBV5-1 to TRBJ2-1; D may be TRBD1 (6 bases). DNA for the CDR3: TGCGCCAGCAGAAAGGCAGGGGAGACCACCGAGTTCTTC. Protein: CASRKAGETTEFF.